Given below is one TCR beta chain in context. The germline V gene has CDR1 SGHNT and CDR2 YYREEE (reference sequence). Trimming pared 0 bases from V and 6 bases from J, leaving 9 bases between. The CDR3 is made up of 13 amino acids. The sample is drawn from a study of blood T cell repertoires in COVID-19. Study details: Collection of acute and convalescent COVID-19 samples took place in the United States, Italy and Spain. PBMCs, B-cell-depleted T cells, or T cells provided the cDNA or gDNA that made up the material.

The assay was immunoSEQ multiplex PCR, and TCRdb's table has in-frame clones only and misses some. Counted here are about 160,000 clones, around 82% occurring once; the ten biggest clones make up about 10%. V gene TRBV5-4 combines with J gene TRBJ1-1; D unresolved. The sample comprised peripheral blood. The sequence was obtained from a man in his fifties or sixties with active or convalescent COVID-19. This CDR3 reads CASSLDPSAEAFF. The CDR3, as DNA: TGTGCCAGCAGCTTGGACCCGAGCGCTGAAGCTTTCTTT. Drawing the rest from reference TRBV5-4 and TRBJ1-1, the complete variable domain is ETGVTQSPTHLIKTRGQQVTLRCSSQSGHNTVSWYQQALGQGPQFIFQYYREEENGRGNFPPRFSGLQFPNYSSELNVNALELDDSALYLCASSLDPSAEAFFGQGTRLTVV.